One sample yielded the 29 T cell receptor beta chains listed below, sequenced in a study of blood T cells in healthy people across ages. A sample-barcoded 5' primer and a J-beta primer mix were used in a second PCR of roughly 7 to 11 cycles. TCRdb re-called the 5' RACE reads through MiXCR, storing one row per CDR3 protein. Of 760,000 or so distinct CDR3 sequences in the sample, roughly 25% were seen once. These data were also reused for a study on T cells of mothers and their children.

Sequencing was done on a sample of blood. These TCRs come from a boy between 5 and 17 years old in good health.

This clonotype was counted between two and nine times. The chain carries TRBV29-1 and TRBJ2-7; no reliable D call. Deletions cut 3 bases from V and 6 bases from J, with 12 bases between. Germline CDR1 is SQVTM and CDR2 is ANQGSEA. The CDR3 totals 12 residues. The CDR3 DNA sequence: TGCAGCGTTGAGGGCTACCTTGGCGAGCAGTACTTC. Translation gives CSVEGYLGEQYF.

Regarding this clonotype: This may be a read error: a much more frequent sequence differs by one nucleotide. The chain uses TRBV28 and TRBJ2-7; the match to TRBD1 covers 11 bases. Germline V gene lookup returns CDR1 MDHEN and CDR2 SYDVKM. CDR3 size: 13 residues. The CDR3 is CASSQGTGGPTDF. CDR3 DNA sequence: TGTGCCAGCAGCCAGGGGACAGGGGGTCCGACTGACTTC.

In its sample, this clonotype was seen a few times. The J gene is TRBJ2-1, the V gene TRBV19; the D gene is possibly TRBD2 (5 bases). V was clipped by 3 bases and J by 4 bases, with 7 bases between them. The germline gives CDR1 LNHDA, CDR2 SQIVND (reference sequence). CDR3 size: 13 residues. CDR3 residues: CASSIGVYNEQFF. The CDR3 bases are TGTGCCAGTAGTATCGGGGTATACAATGAGCAGTTCTTC.

This clonotype was counted a few times. The chain recombines TRBV4-1 with TRBJ2-3; D gene ambiguous. Trimming left V 0 bases short and J 5 bases short, with 6 bases between. Per the germline V gene, CDR1 is MGHRA and CDR2 is YSYEKL. CDR3 length: 13 residues. DNA for the CDR3: TGCGCCAGCAGCCAAGATAGTCGAGATACGCAGTATTTT. Residues: CASSQDSRDTQYF.

This chain joins TRBV20-1 and TRBJ2-1; 7 bases line up with TRBD1. The CDR3 has 14 residues. V shed 6 bases and J 10 bases; nucleotides not matched to a gene: 15. Germline assignment: CDR1 DFQATT and CDR2 SNEGSKA (reference sequence). The CDR3 DNA is TGCAGTGCCTCAGGGGGTGGCCTCTTCGGGGAGCAGTTCTTC. It codes for CSASGGGLFGEQFF.

The rearrangement joins TRBV20-1 to TRBJ2-4, with unresolved D. The CDR3 extends over 12 amino acids. V dropped 1 base and J dropped 6 bases, with 7 bases sitting between them. The V gene's germline CDR1 is DFQATT and CDR2 SNEGSKA (reference sequence). The CDR3 DNA follows: TGCAGTGCTAGAGCCCCGGGAAACATTCAGTACTTC. Translating gives CSARAPGNIQYF.

V gene TRBV3-1 combines with J gene TRBJ1-2; 7 nucleotides align to TRBD1. In germline, CDR1 is LGHDT, CDR2 YNNKEL (reference sequence). CDR3 size: 13 residues. V lost 3 bases, J lost 2 bases, and 0 bases stayed unmatched. CDR3: CASSQGQNYGYTF. The CDR3 DNA reads TGTGCCAGCAGCCAGGGACAGAACTATGGCTACACCTTC.

This clonotype was seen a handful of times. This chain connects TRBV9 to TRBJ1-1; D gene unclear. V was clipped by 4 bases and J by 3 bases, with 13 bases between them. CDR1 is SGDLS and CDR2 is YYNGEE in the germline V gene. The CDR3 totals 14 residues. In DNA form, the CDR3 reads TGTGCCAGCAGCCAGACACGTACGTACACTGAAGCTTTCTTT. Translated, it gives CASSQTRTYTEAFF.

This clonotype was found a few times. V usage is TRBV2 and J usage is TRBJ2-7; D is perhaps TRBD1 (5 bases). The CDR3 consists of 15 residues. Germline CDR1 and CDR2: SNHLY and FYNNEI. Trimming stripped 1 base from V and 5 bases from J, with 15 bases between. This chain's CDR3 is CASSEVGLVPDEQYF. As DNA, the CDR3 is TGTGCCAGCAGTGAAGTGGGGCTGGTCCCCGACGAGCAGTACTTC.

Written as DNA, the CDR3 is TGTGCCAGCAGCAGATCAGCGGGCCTGGGGGAGACCCAGTACTTC. As protein: CASSRSAGLGETQYF. This chain links TRBV7-9 with TRBJ2-5; D is perhaps TRBD2 (6 bases). The germline CDR1 and CDR2 sequences are SEHNR and FQNEAQ (reference sequence). The length of the CDR3 is 15 residues. Deletions cut 5 bases from V and 5 bases from J, with 18 bases between.

This clonotype appeared a few times. The chain couples TRBV7-2 to TRBJ2-7, with 9 bases identical to TRBD2. The junction had 4 bases not matched to a gene; V was cut back by 4 bases and J by 0 bases. The CDR3 is made up of 15 amino acids. Germline V gives CDR1 SGHTA, CDR2 FQGNSA. CDR3 bases: TGTGCCAGCAGCTCCACTAGCGGGCTCTCCTACGAGCAGTACTTC. This codes for CASSSTSGLSYEQYF.

This clonotype was observed a few times. This chain uses TRBV10-3 with TRBJ2-7; weak D call: TRBD2 (5 bases). The germline V and J ends were trimmed by 1 base and 2 bases, with 15 bases remaining between them. CDR3 length equals 16 residues. CDR1 ENHRY and CDR2 SYGVKD come from the germline V gene. The CDR3 is CAISEYLTRDPYEQYF. The CDR3 nucleotides read TGTGCCATCAGTGAGTATCTTACTAGGGATCCCTACGAGCAGTACTTC.

This clonotype appeared a single time. The chain carries TRBV6-1 and TRBJ2-7; 12 bases map to TRBD2. Losses at the gene ends were 7 bases for V and 2 bases for J; bases not matched to a gene: 3. Germline-derived CDR1 and CDR2 are MNHNS and SASEGT. The CDR3 contains 14 residues. The CDR3 DNA sequence: TGTGCCAGCACTGGACTAGCGGGGACCTACGAGCAGTACTTC. The encoded protein is CASTGLAGTYEQYF.

V usage is TRBV18 and J usage is TRBJ1-1, with D perhaps TRBD1 (5 bases). The CDR3 runs to 15 residues. Germline V gene lookup returns CDR1 KGHSH and CDR2 LQKENI. V lost 0 bases to trimming and J lost 4 bases, with 12 bases between them. This CDR3 reads CASSPPGATSTEAFF. CDR3 DNA sequence: TGTGCCAGCTCACCACCCGGGGCGACGAGCACTGAAGCTTTCTTT.

This clonotype has just a few counts. The gene calls are TRBV6-5 and TRBJ2-1; 8 bases align to TRBD2. CDR3 length: 13 amino acids. Germline assignment: CDR1 MNHEY and CDR2 SVGAGI. J was trimmed by 4 bases and V by 6 bases; bases with no gene match: 2. The DNA for the CDR3 is TGTGCCAGCAGGACTAGCGAATACAATGAGCAGTTCTTC. The encoded protein is CASRTSEYNEQFF.

To note about this clonotype: Because the CDR3 is missing its conserved closing phenylalanine or tryptophan, this is likely a read error. The CDR3 region has the DNA TGTGCCAGCAGCGACGACAGCACAGATACGCAGTATTGT. Its translation is CASSDDSTDTQYC. This chain uses TRBV11-2 with TRBJ2-3; D remains ambiguous. Deletions cut 5 bases from V and 0 bases from J, with 6 bases between. Germline V gives CDR1 SGHAT, CDR2 FQNNGV. This CDR3 region has 13 residues.

The V call is TRBV7-9, the J call TRBJ1-1; D is possibly TRBD1 (5 bases). Trimming removed 0 bases at V and 4 bases at J, with 12 bases between. The CDR3 runs to 15 residues. CDR1 SEHNR and CDR2 FQNEAQ come from the germline V gene (reference sequence). The CDR3 bases are TGTGCCAGCAGCTTAGCCGTAGGGGAGGGCACTGAAGCTTTCTTT. Protein: CASSLAVGEGTEAFF.

This clonotype was seen only a few times. The V and J genes are TRBV20-1 and TRBJ2-1; D is possibly TRBD1 (5 bases). V dropped 2 bases and J dropped 3 bases, with 17 bases sitting between them. Looked up from germline, CDR1 is DFQATT and CDR2 is SNEGSKA (reference sequence). This CDR3 is 16 amino acids long. As DNA, the CDR3 is TGCAGTGCTAGATCCAGGGTCGGCGAGAACTACAATGAGCAGTTCTTC. Residues: CSARSRVGENYNEQFF.

This clonotype was found many times. The J gene is TRBJ2-5, the V gene TRBV4-1; 11 nucleotides line up with TRBD2. CDR1 MGHRA and CDR2 YSYEKL come from the germline V gene. The trim removed 2 bases at V and 4 bases at J, leaving 3 bases unmatched. The CDR3 runs 15 residues. The CDR3 sequence: CASSQIAGGVETQYF. CDR3 nucleotide sequence: TGCGCCAGCAGCCAAATAGCGGGAGGGGTAGAGACCCAGTACTTC.

This clonotype has more than one count but fewer than ten. V usage is TRBV29-1 and J usage is TRBJ2-1; TRBD1 might be the D (6 bases). Germline-derived CDR1 and CDR2 are SQVTM and ANQGSEA. This CDR3 is built from 16 residues. Deletions cut 1 base from V and 0 bases from J, with 13 bases between. The CDR3 nucleotides are TGCAGCGTTGAAGGGGGGCTTTCAAGCTCCTACAATGAGCAGTTCTTC. It translates to CSVEGGLSSSYNEQFF.

This clonotype was counted at least ten times. The chain employs TRBV12-3 or TRBV12-4 and TRBJ2-5; 8 bases are a match to TRBD2. The J call may be mistaken, given a closer DNA end match to TRBJ2-7. This CDR3 contains 13 residues. CDR3 nucleotides: TGTGCCAGCACCCTAGGGACTAGCTACGAGCAGTACTTC. As protein: CASTLGTSYEQYF.

The J gene is TRBJ1-6, the V gene TRBV14, with D unclear. The CDR3 consists of 13 residues. Germline V gene data show CDR1 as SGHDN and CDR2 as FVKESK. V was cut by 0 bases and J by 10 bases, with 7 bases left in between. The CDR3 reads CASSQESGSPLHF. The CDR3 DNA follows: TGTGCCAGCAGCCAAGAGAGTGGGTCACCCCTCCACTTT.

This clonotype turned up a few times. This chain links TRBV2 with TRBJ1-1; D is ambiguous. Germline lookup yields CDR1 SNHLY and CDR2 FYNNEI. V lost 6 bases to trimming and J lost 3 bases, with 17 bases between them. The CDR3 totals 15 residues. CDR3 loop: CASRERTATDTEAFF. The DNA of the CDR3 is TGTGCCAGCAGAGAAAGGACGGCCACGGACACTGAAGCTTTCTTT.

A few counts support this clonotype. This rearrangement joins TRBV6-6 to TRBJ2-5; D uncertain. From germline, CDR1 is MNHNY and CDR2 SVGAGI (reference sequence). V was cut by 0 bases and J by 5 bases, with 10 bases left in between. The length of the CDR3 is 14 residues. CDR3 sequence (DNA): TGTGCCAGCAGTTACTCCGGGTTTGGGGAGACCCAGTACTTC. It translates to CASSYSGFGETQYF.

The V gene is TRBV6-5, the J gene TRBJ2-5, with TRBD2 matching 10 bases. The DNA end favors TRBJ2-7, so the J call may be wrong. The CDR3 is made up of 17 amino acids. Germline values: CDR1 MNHEY, CDR2 SVGAGI. In DNA, the CDR3 is TGTGCCAGCAGTTGGGGGCCTCCTAGCGGGAGCTCCTACGAGCAGTACTTC. It is translated as CASSWGPPSGSSYEQYF.

This clonotype was counted a few times. V and J are TRBV9 and TRBJ2-3; tentatively, D is TRBD1 (6 bases). V lost 0 bases, J lost 0 bases, and 8 bases lay in between. Germline CDR1 is SGDLS and CDR2 is YYNGEE. This CDR3 is built from 15 residues. This CDR3 is CASSVDGTSTDTQYF. The CDR3 DNA follows: TGTGCCAGCAGCGTAGACGGGACAAGCACAGATACGCAGTATTTT.

The V call is TRBV10-3, the J call TRBJ2-5; 8 bases align to TRBD2. The J call is in doubt because the DNA end fits TRBJ2-7 better. From germline, CDR1 is ENHRY and CDR2 SYGVKD. This CDR3 spans 13 amino acids. CDR3 coding DNA: TGTGCCATCAGCGCCGGGGGGGTCTACGAGCAGTACTTC. This translates into CAISAGGVYEQYF.

The chain recombines TRBV28 with TRBJ2-5; 11 bases line up with TRBD1. The J call is uncertain, as TRBJ2-1 better fits the DNA end. The CDR3 has 16 amino acids. The germline gives CDR1 MDHEN, CDR2 SYDVKM. CDR3 nucleotides: TGTGCCAGCAATAGACCCAATGGACAGGGGGCCGATGAGCAGTTCTTC. This gives the protein CASNRPNGQGADEQFF.

This clonotype came up a few times. The V call is TRBV6-5, the J call TRBJ2-3, with 7 bases fitting TRBD1. The junction had 7 bases not matched to a gene; V was cut back by 0 bases and J by 1 base. The V gene's germline CDR1 is MNHEY and CDR2 SVGAGI. The CDR3 consists of 17 residues. In DNA, the CDR3 is TGTGCCAGCAGTTACTCGGGACAGACCCTCGGCACAGATACGCAGTATTTT. This translates into CASSYSGQTLGTDTQYF.